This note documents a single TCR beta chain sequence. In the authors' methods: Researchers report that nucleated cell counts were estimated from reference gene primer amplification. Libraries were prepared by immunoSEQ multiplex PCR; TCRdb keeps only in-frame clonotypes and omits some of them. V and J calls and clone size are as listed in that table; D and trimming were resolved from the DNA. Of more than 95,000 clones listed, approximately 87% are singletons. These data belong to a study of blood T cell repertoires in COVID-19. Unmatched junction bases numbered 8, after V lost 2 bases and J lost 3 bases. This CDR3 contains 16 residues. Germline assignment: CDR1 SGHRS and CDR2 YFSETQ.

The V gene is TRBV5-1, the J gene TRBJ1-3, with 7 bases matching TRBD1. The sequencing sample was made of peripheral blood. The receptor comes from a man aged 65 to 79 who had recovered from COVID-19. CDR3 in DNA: TGCGCCAGCAGCTTTACAGGGGTCTTTGGTGGAAACACCATATATTTT. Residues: CASSFTGVFGGNTIYF. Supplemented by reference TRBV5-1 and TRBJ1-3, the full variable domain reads KAGVTQTPRYLIKTRGQQVTLSCSPISGHRSVSWYQQTPGQGLQFLFEYFSETQRNKGNFPGRFSGRQFSNSRSEMNVSTLELGDSALYLCASSFTGVFGGNTIYFGEGSWLTVV.